This entry lists 13 T cell receptor beta chains sequenced from one sample in a study of blood T cell repertoires in COVID-19. Sequencing was performed with immunoSEQ multiplex PCR; in TCRdb, only in-frame clones are kept and a portion is missing. The data hold 200,000 or so clones, with around 84% observed a single time. Sequencing was performed on peripheral blood. These receptors were obtained from a woman aged 80 or over with COVID-19, enrolled during active disease.

This chain links TRBV20-1 with TRBJ2-7, with D possibly TRBD2 on 7 matching bases. This CDR3 is built from 14 residues. Germline-derived CDR1 and CDR2 are DFQATT and SNEGSKA (reference sequence). The ends were cut back, 3 bases at V and 6 bases at J, with 18 bases in the middle. This CDR3 is CSASLPERGGEQYV. The CDR3 DNA follows: TGCAGTGCTAGTTTACCCGAGAGGGGGGGCGAGCAGTACGTC.

The chain is built from TRBV2 and TRBJ1-2; D is possibly TRBD1 (6 bases). The CDR3 covers 13 residues. The V gene lost 6 bases and the J gene lost 5 bases, with 13 bases spanning the gap. Per the germline V gene, CDR1 is SNHLY and CDR2 is FYNNEI. CDR3 protein: CASSRGVLYGYTF. In nucleotides, the CDR3 is TGTGCCAGCAGCAGGGGAGTTTTATATGGCTACACCTTC.

The chain joins TRBV6-1 to TRBJ2-7; TRBD2 matches at 8 bases. V shed 3 bases, J shed 5 bases, and the junction held 6 bases outside the gene matches. The germline CDR1 and CDR2 sequences are MNHNS and SASEGT. This CDR3 spans 14 amino acids. CDR3 nucleotide sequence: TGTGCCAGCAGTGATTGGACTAGCATACACGAGCAGTACTTC. Its protein product is CASSDWTSIHEQYF.

CDR3 sequence reads: CASRRQGPNTEAFF. The CDR3 nucleotides are TGTGCCAGCCGTAGACAGGGTCCGAACACTGAAGCTTTCTTT. The rearrangement joins TRBV3-1 (or the pseudogene TRBV3-2) to TRBJ1-1, with 7 bases identical to TRBD1. Germline V gives CDR1 LGHDT, CDR2 YNNKEL (reference sequence). The CDR3 spans 14 residues. Unmatched junction bases numbered 7, after V lost 8 bases and J lost 1 base.

As DNA, the CDR3 is TGTGCCAGCAGCCCCGGACTAGCGGGGGGGAAGGCTAACGAGCAGTACTTC. Its protein product is CASSPGLAGGKANEQYF. The genes are TRBV5-4 and TRBJ2-7, with 15 bases identical to TRBD2. The germline CDR1 and CDR2 sequences are SGHNT and YYREEE (reference sequence). With 4 bases clipped from V and 5 bases from J, the junction kept 10 bases outside the gene matches. This CDR3 is 17 amino acids long.

This rearrangement joins TRBV5-5 to TRBJ1-3; TRBD1 matches at 7 bases. This CDR3 has 15 residues. Germline V gives CDR1 SGHKS, CDR2 YYEKEE (reference sequence). V trimming: 4 bases; J trimming: 2 bases; junction bases outside the gene matches: 6. CDR3 nucleotide sequence: TGTGCCAGCAGCCCAACAGGGGATCCTGGAAACACCATATATTTT. It translates to CASSPTGDPGNTIYF.

The rearrangement uses TRBV4-2 and TRBJ1-1; D is unclear. V lost 0 bases, J lost 2 bases, and 13 bases lay in between. This CDR3 is 16 amino acids long. CDR1 is LGHNA and CDR2 is YNFKEQ in the germline V gene. The DNA of the CDR3 is TGTGCCAGCAGCCAAGAACTCTACGTTGTAAACACTGAAGCTTTCTTT. Protein: CASSQELYVVNTEAFF.

The CDR3 DNA reads TGTGCCAGCAGCTTACGGGGGACAGTGGATTATAGCAATCAGCCCCAGCATTTT. Protein sequence: CASSLRGTVDYSNQPQHF. This chain joins TRBV7-9 and TRBJ1-5; TRBD1 aligns across 7 bases. The germline V gene has CDR1 SEHNR and CDR2 FQNEAQ (reference sequence). With V trimmed by 2 bases and J by 0 bases, 10 bases remained unmatched. The CDR3 contains 18 residues.

The chain uses TRBV7-9 and TRBJ1-5; D remains unclear. This CDR3 has 13 residues. Germline values: CDR1 SEHNR, CDR2 FQNEAQ (reference sequence). The V end was cut by 7 bases, the J end by 5 bases, with 12 bases between. DNA of the CDR3: TGTGCCAGCACCGAGAGGGCCGATCAGCCCCAGCATTTT. Its protein is CASTERADQPQHF.

This clone was counted a single time. The chain has TRBV6-5 and TRBJ1-2; D might be TRBD1 (6 bases). The V gene lost 6 bases and the J gene lost 6 bases, with 14 bases spanning the gap. The germline V gene encodes CDR1 MNHEY and CDR2 SVGAGI. The CDR3 has 13 residues. Here the CDR3 DNA reads TGTGCCAGCAGCCCGAGACAGGCGCATGGCTACACCTTC. Its protein product is CASSPRQAHGYTF.

The V and J genes are TRBV4-2 and TRBJ1-6; 9 positions match TRBD1. V was clipped by 0 bases and J by 7 bases; unmatched bases: 1. Germline CDR1 reads LGHNA; CDR2 reads YNFKEQ. CDR3 length: 15 residues. This chain's CDR3 is CASSQETGGNSPLHF. The CDR3 DNA reads TGTGCCAGCAGCCAAGAGACAGGGGGGAATTCACCCCTCCACTTT.

The J gene is TRBJ2-1, the V gene TRBV10-3, with D maybe TRBD2 (6 bases). This CDR3 contains 14 residues. CDR1 ENHRY and CDR2 SYGVKD come from the germline V gene. Between the trimmed V and J ends, which lost 7 bases and 8 bases, there was a span of 18 bases. The CDR3 spells CAINNGGAIDEQFF. The DNA for the CDR3 is TGTGCCATCAATAACGGAGGGGCCATCGATGAGCAGTTCTTC.

This clone came up a few times. The V and J genes are TRBV19 and TRBJ2-7, with 12 bases that match TRBD1. The germline V gene has CDR1 LNHDA and CDR2 SQIVND (reference sequence). The CDR3 is 15 residues long. V lost 5 bases to trimming and J lost 9 bases; unmatched junction nucleotides: 11. CDR3 sequence reads: CASSHPSGTGGAQYF. The DNA for the CDR3 is TGTGCCAGTAGTCATCCTTCCGGGACAGGGGGCGCGCAGTACTTC. The entire variable domain, with the rest obtained from reference TRBV19 and TRBJ2-7, is as follows: DGGITQSPKYLFRKEGQNVTLSCEQNLNHDAMYWYRQDPGQGLRLIYYSQIVNDFQKGDIAEGYSVSREKKESFPLTVTSAQKNPTAFYLCASSHPSGTGGAQYFGPGTRLTVT.